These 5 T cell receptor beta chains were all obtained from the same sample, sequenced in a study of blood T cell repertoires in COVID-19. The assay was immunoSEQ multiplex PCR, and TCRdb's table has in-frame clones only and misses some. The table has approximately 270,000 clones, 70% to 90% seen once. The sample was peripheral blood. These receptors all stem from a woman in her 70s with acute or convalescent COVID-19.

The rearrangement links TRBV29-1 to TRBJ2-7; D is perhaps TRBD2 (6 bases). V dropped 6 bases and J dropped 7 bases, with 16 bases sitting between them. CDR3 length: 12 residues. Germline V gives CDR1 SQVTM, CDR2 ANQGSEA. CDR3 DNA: TGCAGCGTAGACACACCAGGGAGGGAGCAGTACTTC. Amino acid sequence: CSVDTPGREQYF.

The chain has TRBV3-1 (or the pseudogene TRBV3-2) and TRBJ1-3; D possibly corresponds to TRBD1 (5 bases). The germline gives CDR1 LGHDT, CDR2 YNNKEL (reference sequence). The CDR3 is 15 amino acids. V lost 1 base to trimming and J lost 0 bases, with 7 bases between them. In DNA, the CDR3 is TGTGCCAGCAGCCAAGCTACAGGCTCTGGAAACACCATATATTTT. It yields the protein CASSQATGSGNTIYF.

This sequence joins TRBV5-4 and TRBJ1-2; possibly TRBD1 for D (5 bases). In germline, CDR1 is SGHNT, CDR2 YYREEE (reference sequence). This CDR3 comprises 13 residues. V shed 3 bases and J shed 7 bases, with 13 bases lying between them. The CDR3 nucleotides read TGTGCCAGCAGCTCCCAGGGCCTTTCTGGCTACACCTTC. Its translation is CASSSQGLSGYTF.

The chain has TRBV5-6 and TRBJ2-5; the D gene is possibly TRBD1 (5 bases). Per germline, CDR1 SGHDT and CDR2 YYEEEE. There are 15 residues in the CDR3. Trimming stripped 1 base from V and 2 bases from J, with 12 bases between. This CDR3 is CASSLSWTSQETQYF. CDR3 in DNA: TGTGCCAGCAGCTTGTCGTGGACATCTCAAGAGACCCAGTACTTC. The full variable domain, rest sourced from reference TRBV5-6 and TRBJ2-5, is DAGVTQSPTHLIKTRGQQVTLRCSPKSGHDTVSWYQQALGQGPQFIFQYYEEEERQRGNFPDRFSGHQFPNYSSELNVNALLLGDSALYLCASSLSWTSQETQYFGPGTRLLVL.

CDR3 protein: CASSQDPGQGYEQYF. CDR3 nucleotide sequence: TGCGCCAGCAGCCAAGACCCGGGACAGGGCTACGAGCAGTACTTC. The chain is built from TRBV4-1 and TRBJ2-7, with 9 bases identical to TRBD1. The V segment lost 0 bases and the J segment 3 bases; nucleotides outside the gene matches: 3. Germline V gives CDR1 MGHRA, CDR2 YSYEKL. The CDR3 is 15 residues long.